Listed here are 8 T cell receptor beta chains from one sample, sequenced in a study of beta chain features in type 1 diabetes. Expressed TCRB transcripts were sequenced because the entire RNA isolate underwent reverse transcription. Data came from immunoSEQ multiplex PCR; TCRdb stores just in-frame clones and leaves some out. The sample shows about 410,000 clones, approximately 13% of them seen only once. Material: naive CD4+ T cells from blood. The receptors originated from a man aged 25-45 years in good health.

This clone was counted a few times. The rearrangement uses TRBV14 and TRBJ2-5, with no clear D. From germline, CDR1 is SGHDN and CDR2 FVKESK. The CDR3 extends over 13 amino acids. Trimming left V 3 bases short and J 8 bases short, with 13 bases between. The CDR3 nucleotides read TGTGCCAGCAGCCAGCTATTAGTGGGAACCCAGTACTTC. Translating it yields CASSQLLVGTQYF.

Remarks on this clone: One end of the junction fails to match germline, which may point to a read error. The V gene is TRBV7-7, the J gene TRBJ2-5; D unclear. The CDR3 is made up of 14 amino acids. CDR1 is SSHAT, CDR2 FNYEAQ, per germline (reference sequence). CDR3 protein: CASSPSPGQQTQYF. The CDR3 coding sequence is TGTGCTAGCAGCCCATCTCCGGGCCAACAGACCCAGTACTTC.

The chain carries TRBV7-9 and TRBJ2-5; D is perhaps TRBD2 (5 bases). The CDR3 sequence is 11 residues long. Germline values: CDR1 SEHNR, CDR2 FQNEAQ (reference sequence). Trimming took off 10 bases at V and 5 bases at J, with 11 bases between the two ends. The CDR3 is CATEDLETQYF. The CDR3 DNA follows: TGTGCCACCGAGGACTTGGAGACCCAGTACTTC. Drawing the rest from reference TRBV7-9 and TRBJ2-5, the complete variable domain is DTGVSQNPRHKITKRGQNVTFRCDPISEHNRLYWYRQTLGQGPEFLTYFQNEAQLEKSRLLSDRFSAERPKGSFSTLEIQRTEQGDSAMYLCATEDLETQYFGPGTRLLVL.

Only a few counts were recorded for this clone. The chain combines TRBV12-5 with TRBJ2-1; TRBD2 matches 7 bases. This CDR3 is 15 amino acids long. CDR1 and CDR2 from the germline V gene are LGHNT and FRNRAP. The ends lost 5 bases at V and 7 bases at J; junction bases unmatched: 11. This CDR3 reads CASGPPRLADNEQFF. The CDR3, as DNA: TGTGCTAGTGGTCCCCCTCGTCTAGCGGATAATGAGCAGTTCTTC.

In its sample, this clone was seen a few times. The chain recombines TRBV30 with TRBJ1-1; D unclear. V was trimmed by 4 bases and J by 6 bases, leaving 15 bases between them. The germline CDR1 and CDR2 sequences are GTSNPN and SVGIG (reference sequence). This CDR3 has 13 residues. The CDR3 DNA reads TGTGCCTGGACAGGACGTTTTTCTTCTGAAGCTTTCTTT. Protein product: CAWTGRFSSEAFF.

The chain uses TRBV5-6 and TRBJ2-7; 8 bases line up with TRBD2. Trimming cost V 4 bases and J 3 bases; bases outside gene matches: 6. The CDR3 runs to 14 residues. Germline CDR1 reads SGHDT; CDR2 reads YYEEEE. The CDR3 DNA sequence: TGTGCCAGCAGCGGAGCCGGGACTAGCTACGAGCAGTACTTC. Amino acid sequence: CASSGAGTSYEQYF.

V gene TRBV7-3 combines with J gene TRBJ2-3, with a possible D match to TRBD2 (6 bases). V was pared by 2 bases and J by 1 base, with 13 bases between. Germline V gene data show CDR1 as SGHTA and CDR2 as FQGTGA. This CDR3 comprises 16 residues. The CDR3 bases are TGTGCCAGCAGCTTACTAGCGAGCAGAGGCACAGATACGCAGTATTTT. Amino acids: CASSLLASRGTDTQYF.

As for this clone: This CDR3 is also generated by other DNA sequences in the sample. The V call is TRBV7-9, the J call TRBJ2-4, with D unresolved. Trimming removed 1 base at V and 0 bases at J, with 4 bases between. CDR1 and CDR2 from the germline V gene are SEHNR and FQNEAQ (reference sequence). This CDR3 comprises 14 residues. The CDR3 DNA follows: TGTGCCAGCAGCTTAGGCTTAGCCAAAAACATTCAGTACTTC. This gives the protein CASSLGLAKNIQYF. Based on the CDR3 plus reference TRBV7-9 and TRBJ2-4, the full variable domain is DTGVSQNPRHKITKRGQNVTFRCDPISEHNRLYWYRQTLGQGPEFLTYFQNEAQLEKSRLLSDRFSAERPKGSFSTLEIQRTEQGDSAMYLCASSLGLAKNIQYFGAGTRLSVL.